Below, 7 T cell receptor beta chains from the same sample are listed, as sequenced in a study of STAT5B mutations in CD4+ large granular lymphocyte leukemia. Only in-frame clones appear in the TCRdb table, and some are missing; sequencing was by immunoSEQ multiplex PCR. The sample consists of about 28,000 clones, roughly three quarters of them appearing once. Sequenced sample: CD4+ T cells from blood buffy coats. These receptors all come from a human donor in good health.

The rearrangement uses TRBV5-4 and TRBJ2-3; D call uncertain. Trimming left V 3 bases short and J 2 bases short, with 4 bases between. Germline V gene data show CDR1 as SGHNT and CDR2 as YYREEE (reference sequence). The CDR3 consists of 12 residues. CDR3 sequence reads: CASSSITDTQYF. CDR3 sequence (DNA): TGTGCCAGCAGCTCAATCACAGATACGCAGTATTTT.

The chain carries TRBV7-9 and TRBJ2-6; D unclear. CDR1 SEHNR and CDR2 FQNEAQ come from the germline V gene (reference sequence). The CDR3 has 15 residues. Trimming removed 4 bases from V and 2 bases from J, with 9 bases in between. The CDR3 DNA reads TGTGCCAGCAGCTCTGGGTTTGCTGGGGCCAACGTCCTGACTTTC. It specifies CASSSGFAGANVLTF.

On this clone: Other DNA sequences in the same sample also yield this CDR3. This chain links TRBV7-2 with TRBJ1-5; D gene unclear. V lost 0 bases, J lost 1 base, and 4 bases lay in between. The CDR3 contains 14 residues. The V gene's germline CDR1 is SGHTA and CDR2 FQGNSA. CDR3 in DNA: TGTGCCAGCAGCTTAGCGGAAAGCAATCAGCCCCAGCATTTT. Protein sequence: CASSLAESNQPQHF. Filled out from reference TRBV7-2 and TRBJ1-5, the complete variable domain reads GAGVSQSPSNKVTEKGKDVELRCDPISGHTALYWYRQSLGQGLEFLIYFQGNSAPDKSGLPSDRFSAERTGGSVSTLTIQRTQQEDSAVYLCASSLAESNQPQHFGDGTRLSIL.

This clone was recorded once. The chain has TRBV7-2 and TRBJ2-3, with 9 nucleotides matching TRBD2. Trimming cost V 3 bases and J 6 bases; bases outside gene matches: 10. The CDR3 loop spans 16 amino acids. In germline, CDR1 is SGHTA, CDR2 FQGNSA. The CDR3 DNA is TGTGCCAGCAGCTTGGTCGGGCGGGGGGGCCCGGATACGCAGTATTTT. This translates into CASSLVGRGGPDTQYF. Looking up the rest from reference TRBV7-2 and TRBJ2-3 gives the full variable domain: GAGVSQSPSNKVTEKGKDVELRCDPISGHTALYWYRQSLGQGLEFLIYFQGNSAPDKSGLPSDRFSAERTGGSVSTLTIQRTQQEDSAVYLCASSLVGRGGPDTQYFGPGTRLTVL.

V gene TRBV6-6 combines with J gene TRBJ1-2, with 10 positions matching TRBD1. CDR1 is MNHNY and CDR2 is SVGAGI in the germline V gene (reference sequence). J gave up 6 bases and V 0 bases, and 4 bases lay outside the gene matches. The CDR3 has 15 residues. For the CDR3, the DNA is TGTGCCAGCAGTTACTCGGACAGGGGGATTAATGGCTACACCTTC. It is translated as CASSYSDRGINGYTF.

The chain employs TRBV7-2 and TRBJ2-5; perhaps TRBD2 as D (5 bases). Between the trimmed V and J ends, which lost 5 bases and 5 bases, there was a span of 18 bases. This CDR3 contains 15 residues. The germline CDR1 and CDR2 sequences are SGHTA and FQGNSA. CDR3 DNA sequence: TGTGCCAGCAGCCCAAGTTGGACTGGCCGGGAGACCCAGTACTTC. It translates to CASSPSWTGRETQYF.

This chain joins TRBV6-1 and TRBJ2-7; 10 nucleotides line up with TRBD1. Per germline, CDR1 MNHNS and CDR2 SASEGT. J lost 1 base, V lost 6 bases, and 3 bases had no gene match. The CDR3 loop spans 14 amino acids. CDR3 nucleotide sequence: TGTGCCAGCAGGCCGGGACAGGGGTCCTACGAGCAGTACTTC. Translated: CASRPGQGSYEQYF.